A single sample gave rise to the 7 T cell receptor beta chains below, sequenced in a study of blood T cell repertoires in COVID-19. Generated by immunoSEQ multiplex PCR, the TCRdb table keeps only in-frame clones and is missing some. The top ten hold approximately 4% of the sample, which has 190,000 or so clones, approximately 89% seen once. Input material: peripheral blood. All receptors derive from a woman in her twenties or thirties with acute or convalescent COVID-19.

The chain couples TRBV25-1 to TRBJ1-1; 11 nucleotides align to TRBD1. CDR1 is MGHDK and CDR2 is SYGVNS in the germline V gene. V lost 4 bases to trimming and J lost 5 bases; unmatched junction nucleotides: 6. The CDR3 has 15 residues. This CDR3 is CASSAMGQGVTEAFF. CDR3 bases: TGTGCCAGCAGTGCAATGGGACAGGGGGTTACTGAAGCTTTCTTT.

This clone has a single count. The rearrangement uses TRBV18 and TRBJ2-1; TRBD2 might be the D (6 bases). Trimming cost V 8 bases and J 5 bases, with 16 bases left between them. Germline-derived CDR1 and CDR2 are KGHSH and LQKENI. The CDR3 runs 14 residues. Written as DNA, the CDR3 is TGTGCCAGCCATCCGTTACGCGGGGACAATGAGCAGTTCTTC. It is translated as CASHPLRGDNEQFF. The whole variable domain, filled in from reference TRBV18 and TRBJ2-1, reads NAGVMQNPRHLVRRRGQEARLRCSPMKGHSHVYWYRQLPEEGLKFMVYLQKENIIDESGMPKERFSAEFPKEGPSILRIQQVVRGDSAAYFCASHPLRGDNEQFFGPGTRLTVL.

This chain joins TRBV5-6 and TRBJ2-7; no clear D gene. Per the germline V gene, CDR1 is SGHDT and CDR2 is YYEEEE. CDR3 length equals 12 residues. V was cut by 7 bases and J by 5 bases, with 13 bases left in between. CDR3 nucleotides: TGTGCCAGCTCCAGGTCTTCTGACGAGCAGTACTTC. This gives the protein CASSRSSDEQYF.

This CDR3 reads CASSSIAEGAHNEKLFF. In DNA form, the CDR3 reads TGTGCCAGCAGCAGCATTGCCGAGGGGGCCCATAATGAAAAACTGTTTTTT. This chain links TRBV27 with TRBJ1-4; 7 nucleotides align to TRBD1. Trimming at V came to 6 bases and at J to 4 bases, leaving 14 bases not matched to a gene. Germline V gene data show CDR1 as MNHEY and CDR2 as SMNVEV (reference sequence). This CDR3 is built from 17 residues.

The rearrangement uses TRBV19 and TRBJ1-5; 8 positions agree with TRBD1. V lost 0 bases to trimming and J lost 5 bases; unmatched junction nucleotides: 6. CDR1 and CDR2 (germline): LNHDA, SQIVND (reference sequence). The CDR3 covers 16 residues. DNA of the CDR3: TGTGCCAGTAGTATAGATAAGCAGGGGGCGGATCAGCCCCAGCATTTT. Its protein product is CASSIDKQGADQPQHF.

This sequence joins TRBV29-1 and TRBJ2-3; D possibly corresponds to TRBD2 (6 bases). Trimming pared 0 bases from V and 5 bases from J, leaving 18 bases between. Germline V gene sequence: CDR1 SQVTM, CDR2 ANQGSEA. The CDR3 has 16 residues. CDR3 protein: CSVEEGRTPRGDTQYF. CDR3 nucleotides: TGCAGCGTTGAAGAGGGAAGGACTCCGCGGGGAGATACGCAGTATTTT.

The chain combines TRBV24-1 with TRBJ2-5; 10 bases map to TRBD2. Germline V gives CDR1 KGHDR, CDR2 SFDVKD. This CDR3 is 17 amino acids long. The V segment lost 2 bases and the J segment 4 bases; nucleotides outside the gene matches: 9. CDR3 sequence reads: CATSDYPLAGGTETQYF. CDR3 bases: TGTGCCACCAGTGATTATCCCTTAGCGGGAGGTACAGAGACCCAGTACTTC.